The sample holds one count of the clone carrying this T cell receptor (beta chain). Its matching antigen is unknown. The V end was cut by 4 bases, the J end by 0 bases, with 8 bases between. In germline, CDR1 is SGHRS, CDR2 YFSETQ. CDR3 length equals 14 residues. The sample is drawn from a study of cytomegalovirus exposure and HLA in healthy donors. The PCR made use of 60 Vbeta and 13 Jbeta primers. Using immunoSEQ multiplex PCR, the repertoire was profiled, and TCRdb retains in-frame clones only, with some absent. The repertoire includes about 150,000 clones, approximately 65% of them detected once, and 5.5% to 7% sits in the top ten. General observations from the study: Later analysis suggested most CMV-associated TCR beta chains were HLA-restricted. In a later analysis, a missense DCLRE1C variant was linked to TCR beta V- and J-gene trimming. Researchers catalogued 160 or so TCR beta chains as cytomegalovirus-associated.

Material for sequencing was PBMCs. The chain couples TRBV5-1 to TRBJ2-4; D gene uncertain. The TCR comes from a woman aged 60 to 75 in good health and CMV-seronegative. Here the CDR3 reads CASSPTGAKNIQYF. CDR3 nucleotides: TGCGCCAGCAGCCCGACTGGAGCCAAAAACATTCAGTACTTC. Full variable domain (rest looked up from reference TRBV5-1 and TRBJ2-4): KAGVTQTPRYLIKTRGQQVTLSCSPISGHRSVSWYQQTPGQGLQFLFEYFSETQRNKGNFPGRFSGRQFSNSRSEMNVSTLELGDSALYLCASSPTGAKNIQYFGAGTRLSVL.